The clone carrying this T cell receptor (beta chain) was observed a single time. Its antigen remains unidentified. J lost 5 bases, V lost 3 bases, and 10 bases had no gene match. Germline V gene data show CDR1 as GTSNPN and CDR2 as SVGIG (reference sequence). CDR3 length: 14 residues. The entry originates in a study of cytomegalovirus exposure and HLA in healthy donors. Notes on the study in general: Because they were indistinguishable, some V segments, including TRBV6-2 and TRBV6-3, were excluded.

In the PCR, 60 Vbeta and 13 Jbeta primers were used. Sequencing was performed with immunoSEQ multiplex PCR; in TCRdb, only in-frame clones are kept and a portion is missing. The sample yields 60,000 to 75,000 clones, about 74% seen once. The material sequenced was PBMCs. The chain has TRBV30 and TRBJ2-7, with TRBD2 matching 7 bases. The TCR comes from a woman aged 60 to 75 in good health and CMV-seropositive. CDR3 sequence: CAWRQVGGSNEQYF. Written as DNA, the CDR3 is TGTGCCTGGAGACAGGTGGGAGGGTCCAACGAGCAGTACTTC. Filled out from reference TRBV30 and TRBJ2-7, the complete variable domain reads SQTIHQWPATLVQPVGSPLSLECTVEGTSNPNLYWYRQAAGRGLQLLFYSVGIGQISSEVPQNLSASRPQDRQFILSSKKLLLSDSGFYLCAWRQVGGSNEQYFGPGTRLTVT.